The 19 T cell receptor beta chains below all came from one sample that was sequenced in a study of blood T cell repertoires in COVID-19. The data were produced by immunoSEQ multiplex PCR, yet TCRdb's version contains in-frame clones alone and is incomplete. The profile shows some 54,000 clones, about 91% of them singletons. Sequencing used peripheral blood. The receptors originated from a man aged 60-69 years with acute or convalescent COVID-19.

The chain has TRBV30 and TRBJ1-1; the D gene is possibly TRBD1 (6 bases). The CDR3 runs to 8 residues. Per the germline V gene, CDR1 is GTSNPN and CDR2 is SVGIG (reference sequence). Trimming took 7 bases from V and 10 from J, leaving 7 bases between them. Here the CDR3 DNA reads TGTGCCTCCAGGGGAGCTTTCTTT. Protein: CASRGAFF.

The chain employs TRBV11-1 and TRBJ1-2, with D unclear. The CDR3 runs to 12 residues. In germline, CDR1 is SGHAT, CDR2 FQDESV (reference sequence). V shed 1 base and J shed 8 bases, with 8 bases lying between them. CDR3 region: CASSLDPGGYTF. CDR3 sequence (DNA): TGTGCCAGCAGCTTAGATCCGGGGGGCTACACCTTC.

The CDR3 nucleotides are TGTGCCAGCAGTTTACCCGGCCAGGGGGAGACCCAGTACTTC. This codes for CASSLPGQGETQYF. V usage is TRBV27 and J usage is TRBJ2-5, with D possibly matching TRBD1 (6 bases). Trimming stripped 2 bases from V and 5 bases from J, with 12 bases between. The CDR3 covers 14 residues. Germline V lookup: CDR1 MNHEY, CDR2 SMNVEV (reference sequence).

The chain couples TRBV30 to TRBJ2-1, with TRBD2 matching 14 bases. The V and J ends lost 4 bases and 7 bases, in that order; junction bases with no gene match: 6. The CDR3 has 15 amino acids. Looked up from germline, CDR1 is GTSNPN and CDR2 is SVGIG (reference sequence). CDR3 residues: CAWNPGTSGSNEQFF. The CDR3 bases are TGTGCCTGGAACCCCGGGACTAGCGGGAGTAATGAGCAGTTCTTC. Supplemented by reference TRBV30 and TRBJ2-1, the full variable domain reads SQTIHQWPATLVQPVGSPLSLECTVEGTSNPNLYWYRQAAGRGLQLLFYSVGIGQISSEVPQNLSASRPQDRQFILSSKKLLLSDSGFYLCAWNPGTSGSNEQFFGPGTRLTVL.

Details on this clone: Its ends do not fully match the called genes, so a read error is possible. The chain employs TRBV9 and TRBJ1-3; D may be TRBD1 (6 bases). The CDR3 runs 17 residues. Germline V gene lookup returns CDR1 SGDLS and CDR2 YYNGEE. The CDR3 DNA is TGTGCCAGCAGTGTAGATACGCAGGGGTACTACGGAAACACCATATATTTT. It translates to CASSVDTQGYYGNTIYF.

The chain joins TRBV9 to TRBJ2-2; 12 bases align to TRBD2. There are 16 residues in the CDR3. Looked up from germline, CDR1 is SGDLS and CDR2 is YYNGEE. The V and J ends lost 4 bases and 5 bases, in that order; junction bases with no gene match: 6. The chain's CDR3 is CASSPRGTSGTGELFF. CDR3 DNA sequence: TGTGCCAGCAGCCCCAGGGGGACTAGCGGGACCGGGGAGCTGTTTTTT.

The J gene is TRBJ2-5, the V gene TRBV19; 7 bases map to TRBD2. This CDR3 has 19 residues. The germline CDR1 and CDR2 sequences are LNHDA and SQIVND (reference sequence). V lost 4 bases to trimming and J lost 0 bases; unmatched junction nucleotides: 17. The chain's CDR3 is CASSTSGAGDLLYQETQYF. CDR3 DNA sequence: TGTGCCAGTAGTACCTCCGGGGCGGGAGACCTCCTTTACCAAGAGACCCAGTACTTC. The whole variable domain, filled in from reference TRBV19 and TRBJ2-5, reads DGGITQSPKYLFRKEGQNVTLSCEQNLNHDAMYWYRQDPGQGLRLIYYSQIVNDFQKGDIAEGYSVSREKKESFPLTVTSAQKNPTAFYLCASSTSGAGDLLYQETQYFGPGTRLLVL.

CDR3 residues: CASSLDTGGFGGNTIYF. The CDR3 DNA reads TGTGCCAGCAGCTTAGACACCGGGGGGTTCGGTGGAAACACCATATATTTT. The chain couples TRBV7-9 to TRBJ1-3; maybe TRBD1 (5 bases). Trimming pared 1 base from V and 3 bases from J, leaving 16 bases between. Per the germline V gene, CDR1 is SEHNR and CDR2 is FQNEAQ (reference sequence). This CDR3 has 17 amino acids.

This rearrangement joins TRBV10-3 to TRBJ1-2, with 12 bases identical to TRBD1. The V gene end was trimmed by 2 bases and the J gene end by 4 bases; junction bases not matched to a gene: 11. CDR1 is ENHRY, CDR2 SYGVKD, per germline. This CDR3 spans 18 amino acids. CDR3: CAISEEGQGARVTYGYTF. In nucleotides, the CDR3 is TGTGCCATCAGTGAGGAGGGACAGGGGGCGCGGGTTACCTATGGCTACACCTTC.

CDR3 DNA sequence: TGTGCCAGCAGCCCGGGACTAGTAGCTTACGAGCAGTACTTC. As protein: CASSPGLVAYEQYF. The V gene is TRBV3-1 (or the pseudogene TRBV3-2), the J gene TRBJ2-7, with TRBD2 identical over 8 bases. Germline V gene data show CDR1 as LGHDT and CDR2 as YNNKEL (reference sequence). With 4 bases clipped from V and 4 bases from J, the junction kept 6 bases outside the gene matches. CDR3 length: 14 amino acids.

This clone appeared a single time. This chain connects TRBV28 to TRBJ1-2; D is ambiguous. With 3 bases removed from V and 2 bases from J, the gap between germline ends came to 7 bases. The CDR3 totals 13 residues. Germline V gene lookup returns CDR1 MDHEN and CDR2 SYDVKM. DNA of the CDR3: TGTGCCAGCAGTTTCGAGATAAACTATGGCTACACCTTC. This codes for CASSFEINYGYTF.

This clone was recorded a few times. V usage is TRBV28 and J usage is TRBJ1-5; D uncertain. CDR1 MDHEN and CDR2 SYDVKM come from the germline V gene. The CDR3 contains 12 residues. V was clipped by 6 bases and J by 8 bases, with 11 bases between them. CDR3 loop: CASRPPGEPQHF. CDR3 nucleotides: TGTGCCAGCAGACCCCCCGGGGAGCCCCAGCATTTT.

The CDR3 loop reads CASSYSRRVQETQYF. The CDR3 DNA reads as TGTGCCAGCAGTTACTCAAGGAGGGTCCAAGAGACCCAGTACTTC. This chain links TRBV6-2 or TRBV6-3 with TRBJ2-5, with D maybe TRBD2 (6 bases). The CDR3 totals 15 residues. Per germline, CDR1 MNHEY and CDR2 SVGEGT. V was clipped by 0 bases and J by 1 base, with 9 bases between them.

The V and J genes are TRBV27 and TRBJ1-1; possibly TRBD1 for D (5 bases). This CDR3 has 14 residues. V was clipped by 3 bases and J by 3 bases, with 11 bases between them. From germline, CDR1 is MNHEY and CDR2 SMNVEV (reference sequence). The DNA of the CDR3 is TGTGCCAGCAGTTTGCAGGGTCGGGACACTGAAGCTTTCTTT. Translated: CASSLQGRDTEAFF.

The V gene is TRBV11-3, the J gene TRBJ1-1; 7 bases fit TRBD1. Germline trimming cut 5 bases from V and 6 bases from J; bases unmatched to any gene: 9. The length of the CDR3 is 14 residues. Germline-derived CDR1 and CDR2 are SGHNT and YENEEA. The CDR3 sequence: CASSPNRGSSEAFF. The CDR3 DNA sequence: TGTGCCAGCAGCCCAAACAGGGGTTCGTCTGAAGCTTTCTTT.

The genes are TRBV19 and TRBJ1-1, with D perhaps matching TRBD1 (6 bases). Germline CDR1 reads LNHDA; CDR2 reads SQIVND (reference sequence). With 6 bases removed from V and 3 bases from J, the gap between germline ends came to 11 bases. This CDR3 comprises 13 residues. The DNA of the CDR3 is TGTGCCAGTAGACAGGGCAGGGACACTGAAGCTTTCTTT. Protein: CASRQGRDTEAFF.

The chain employs TRBV9 and TRBJ1-3; TRBD1 might be the D (6 bases). V lost 4 bases and J lost 0, with 14 bases in between. Germline V gene sequence: CDR1 SGDLS, CDR2 YYNGEE. The CDR3 is 16 residues long. The CDR3 sequence is CASSHRQAGSGNTIYF. The CDR3 DNA is TGTGCCAGCAGCCACCGACAGGCCGGCTCTGGAAACACCATATATTTT. The full variable domain, with the rest looked up from reference TRBV9 and TRBJ1-3, is DSGVTQTPKHLITATGQRVTLRCSPRSGDLSVYWYQQSLDQGLQFLIQYYNGEERAKGNILERFSAQQFPDLHSELNLSSLELGDSALYFCASSHRQAGSGNTIYFGEGSWLTVV.

The V and J genes are TRBV5-1 and TRBJ2-5; 8 bases are a match to TRBD2. This CDR3 contains 14 residues. The trim removed 3 bases at V and 4 bases at J, leaving 5 bases unmatched. Germline values: CDR1 SGHRS, CDR2 YFSETQ. Here the CDR3 reads CASSSQLAAETQYF. In DNA, the CDR3 is TGCGCCAGCAGCTCACAACTAGCGGCAGAGACCCAGTACTTC.

CDR3 amino acids: CATSRVRGAVTGANVLTF. The CDR3 coding sequence is TGTGCCACCAGCAGAGTCCGTGGGGCGGTCACTGGGGCCAACGTCCTGACTTTC. V usage is TRBV15 and J usage is TRBJ2-6; weak D call: TRBD1 (5 bases). There are 18 residues in the CDR3. Germline V CDR1 and CDR2: LNHNV, YYDKDF (reference sequence). V lost 1 base to trimming and J lost 2 bases, with 15 bases between them.